This TCR beta chain was sequenced for a study of T cells of healthy individuals. The V and J ends lost 4 bases and 2 bases respectively, with 15 bases between them. The germline V gene encodes CDR1 SGHDT and CDR2 YYEEEE. The CDR3 covers 15 residues. One entry per CDR3 protein results from TCRdb running MiXCR on the 5' RACE reads. The sample lists some 82,000 distinct CDR3 sequences; around 5.1% were seen once. This sequence originates from a female donor in good health. The rearrangement links TRBV5-6 to TRBJ2-5; the D gene is possibly TRBD2 (5 bases). CDR3 sequence (DNA): TGTGCCAGCAGCCAAGGACTCGACCCTCAAGAGACCCAGTACTTC. Translating gives CASSQGLDPQETQYF. Variable domain in full (rest from reference TRBV5-6 and TRBJ2-5): DAGVTQSPTHLIKTRGQQVTLRCSPKSGHDTVSWYQQALGQGPQFIFQYYEEEERQRGNFPDRFSGHQFPNYSSELNVNALLLGDSALYLCASSQGLDPQETQYFGPGTRLLVL.